This T cell receptor (beta chain) derives from a study of T cells after yellow fever vaccination. Study-wide background: Researchers used SMART-Seq v4 Ultra Low Input to prepare fractions that had low cell numbers.

TCRdb re-derived calls from the 5' RACE reads in MiXCR, one entry per CDR3 protein. Of about 120,000 distinct CDR3 sequences detected, about 8.8% appear once; the ten largest clones hold 30% to 50%. V lost 8 bases, J lost 9 bases, and 9 bases stayed unmatched. The CDR3 contains 12 residues. In germline, CDR1 is LNHNV, CDR2 YYDKDF (reference sequence). This receptor was taken from a man aged 18-30 years who received the YFV17D yellow fever vaccine. The chain carries TRBV15 and TRBJ2-5; 7 bases line up with TRBD2. The input for sequencing was CD8+ T cells sorted from PBMCs, taken on the day of the yellow fever booster vaccination. The CDR3: CATLGAGGSQYF. DNA of the CDR3: TGTGCCACCCTCGGGGCCGGGGGGTCCCAGTACTTC.